The sequence of this TCR beta chain was determined in a study of brain T cells in children with intractable seizures. Stated time point: blood from clinic visit 5 months post-surgery; TSC patient then seizure free. The sequenced cases were selected for having the highest brain T cell transcript signatures. Before surgery, patients took at least one anti-epileptic drug. Assay used: immunoSEQ multiplex PCR; TCRdb lists only in-frame clones, some missing. The sample records hundreds of thousands of clones, 93% being singletons. Study findings and constraints: HCMV serostatus was not known, and viral specificity came from CDR3 similarity only.

Remarks on this clone: The antigen is undetermined.

The sample here was peripheral blood, taken 4 to 5 months after surgery. The receptor was isolated from a boy less than two years old with tuberous sclerosis and intractable seizures.

Here the CDR3 DNA reads TGTGCCACCAGCAGAGGGGACAGGGGGCAGGAAGAGCAGTACTTC. Translated, it gives CATSRGDRGQEEQYF. The chain carries TRBV15 and TRBJ2-7; TRBD1 aligns across 12 bases. Germline V gives CDR1 LNHNV, CDR2 YYDKDF (reference sequence). V trimming: 1 base; J trimming: 7 bases; junction bases outside the gene matches: 5. CDR3 length equals 15 residues.